A selection of T cell receptor beta chains follows, all from one sample in a study of shared clonotypes between healthy human individuals. The data were produced by immunoSEQ multiplex PCR, yet TCRdb's version contains in-frame clones alone and is incomplete. The sample contains a few hundred thousand clones, around 78% of which appear only once. Specimen: PBMCs. All receptors derive from a woman aged 40 to 50 in good health. Some clones in this sample may be carry-over from other donors' samples. CDR3s include the opening cysteine and the closing phenylalanine or tryptophan. A D gene is named only where the DNA matches it firmly. Clone size is not always given. Where it is, it says once, few, many or a class for expanded clones.

-	11	TRBV29-1	-	TRBJ1-1	CSVGDRWEAFF	TGCAGCGTTGGGGACCGATGGGAAGCTTTCTTT
-	15	TRBV19	-	TRBJ2-1	CASSLAPGSFDEQFF	TGTGCCAGTAGTCTAGCGCCCGGGAGTTTCGATGAGCAGTTCTTC
-	15	TRBV2	-	TRBJ1-2	CASSEASGGSYGYTF	TGTGCCAGCAGTGAAGCTTCCGGGGGGTCCTATGGCTACACCTTC
-	14	TRBV11-2	-	TRBJ2-3	CASSPRGPPGTQYF	TGTGCCAGCAGCCCCCGTGGACCTCCCGGTACGCAGTATTTT
-	13	TRBV7-9	-	TRBJ2-5	CASSLAVRETQYF	TGTGCCAGCAGCTTAGCGGTCAGGGAGACCCAGTACTTC
-	14	TRBV7-2	-	TRBJ2-3	CASSLEAPTDTQYF	TGTGCCAGCAGCTTAGAGGCCCCCACAGATACGCAGTATTTT
-	14	TRBV29-1	-	TRBJ2-6	CSVPGGSGANVLTF	TGCAGCGTCCCTGGTGGCTCTGGGGCCAACGTCCTGACTTTC
-	14	TRBV19	-	TRBJ1-1	CASSMAGRVTEAFF	TGTGCCAGTAGTATGGCAGGCAGGGTCACTGAAGCTTTCTTT
few	14	TRBV5-1	-	TRBJ1-1	CASSFRTANTEAFF	TGCGCCAGCAGCTTTCGGACAGCGAACACTGAAGCTTTCTTT
once	17	TRBV7-2	-	TRBJ2-3	CASSSRAGRTGTDTQYF	TGTGCCAGCAGCTCAAGGGCGGGGCGGACAGGCACAGATACGCAGTATTTT
-	13	TRBV7-8	-	TRBJ1-3	CASSPRTGNTIYF	TGTGCCAGCAGCCCTCGGACCGGAAACACCATATATTTT
-	16	TRBV5-4	TRBD2	TRBJ2-7	CASSLPGTSGLYEQYF	TGTGCCAGCAGCTTACCCGGGACTAGCGGGTTGTACGAGCAGTACTTC
-	15	TRBV5-4	TRBD1	TRBJ1-4	CASSLRGPGNEKLFF	TGTGCCAGCAGCTTGAGGGGGCCGGGTAATGAAAAACTGTTTTTT
-	13	TRBV7-8	TRBD1	TRBJ2-7	CASSQRGRYEQYF	TGTGCCAGCAGCCAGAGGGGGCGGTACGAGCAGTACTTC
-	13	TRBV18	-	TRBJ1-1	CASSPFTRDEAFF	TGTGCCAGCTCACCATTTACCCGTGATGAAGCTTTCTTT
-	14	TRBV21-1	-	TRBJ2-7	CASSKARPSYEQYF	TGTGCCAGCAGCAAGGCTAGGCCCTCCTACGAGCAGTACTTC
-	14	TRBV18	-	TRBJ2-7	CASSNGGGSYEQYF	TGTGCCAGCTCAAATGGGGGCGGATCCTACGAGCAGTACTTC
-	15	TRBV29-1	TRBD1	TRBJ2-7	CSVSFRGTGIYEQYF	TGCAGCGTTTCCTTTCGGGGGACAGGGATTTACGAGCAGTACTTC
-	15	TRBV7-8	-	TRBJ1-3	CASSQGRHSGNTIYF	TGTGCCAGCAGCCAGGGACGACACTCTGGAAACACCATATATTTT
many	14	TRBV7-3	-	TRBJ2-2	CASSLPRHTGELFF	TGTGCCAGCAGCTTACCTAGGCACACCGGGGAGCTGTTTTTT
-	15	TRBV27	-	TRBJ1-5	CASSGTTGRRQPQHF	TGTGCCAGCAGTGGTACGACAGGACGTAGGCAGCCCCAGCATTTT
-	15	TRBV5-4	TRBD2	TRBJ2-1	CASSKAPGLGGEQFF	TGTGCCAGCAGCAAAGCACCGGGACTAGGGGGTGAGCAGTTCTTC
many	16	TRBV7-2	TRBD1	TRBJ1-5	CASSFSTGGFNQPQHF	TGTGCCAGCAGCTTCTCGACAGGGGGCTTCAATCAGCCCCAGCATTTT
-	14	TRBV7-8	-	TRBJ2-7	CASSPSEVAFEQYF	TGTGCCAGCAGCCCCTCGGAGGTGGCGTTCGAGCAGTACTTC
-	15	TRBV7-2	-	TRBJ2-2	CASSLLGGNTGELFF	TGTGCCAGCAGCTTATTGGGGGGAAACACCGGGGAGCTGTTTTTC
-	15	TRBV2	TRBD1	TRBJ1-5	CASRRTGNSNQPQHF	TGTGCCAGCAGAAGGACAGGGAATAGCAATCAGCCCCAGCATTTT
once	15	TRBV28	TRBD2	TRBJ2-2	CASRRTSGSIGELFF	TGTGCCAGCAGGCGGACTAGCGGGAGTATCGGGGAGCTGTTTTTT
-	14	TRBV6-1	-	TRBJ2-7	CASSELTGFYEQYF	TGTGCCAGCAGTGAACTTACGGGATTCTACGAGCAGTACTTC
-	15	TRBV6-5	TRBD1	TRBJ1-3	CASRQGSSSGNTIYF	TGTGCCAGCAGACAGGGGTCGAGCTCTGGAAACACCATATATTTT
-	18	TRBV7-8	-	TRBJ2-1	CASSARGSGESSYNEQFF	TGTGCCAGCAGCGCAAGGGGTAGCGGAGAGAGCTCCTACAATGAGCAGTTCTTC
-	15	TRBV7-9	-	TRBJ2-1	CASSPQGVWGNEQFF	TGTGCCAGCAGCCCACAGGGTGTTTGGGGAAATGAGCAGTTCTTC
-	14	TRBV2	TRBD1	TRBJ1-4	CASRRDSQNEKLFF	TGTGCCAGCAGAAGGGACAGCCAAAATGAAAAACTGTTTTTT
-	13	TRBV7-9	TRBD1	TRBJ1-1	CASSADRGSEAFF	TGTGCCAGCAGCGCGGACAGGGGGAGTGAAGCTTTCTTT
few	15	TRBV28	TRBD2	TRBJ2-7	CASSLGTSGTYEQYF	TGTGCCAGCAGTTTGGGGACTAGCGGAACCTACGAGCAGTACTTC
once	16	TRBV7-9	-	TRBJ2-6	CASSLVIFSGANVLTF	TGTGCCAGCAGCTTAGTAATTTTCTCTGGGGCCAACGTCCTGACTTTC
once	15	TRBV6-1	TRBD2	TRBJ2-7	CASSEALAGGYEQYF	TGTGCCAGCAGTGAAGCCCTAGCGGGCGGCTACGAGCAGTACTTC
-	13	TRBV30	-	TRBJ2-7	CAWSVLGSREQYF	TGTGCCTGGAGTGTATTAGGGAGCCGCGAGCAGTACTTC
-	12	TRBV5-1	-	TRBJ2-1	CASSSAGVEQFF	TGCGCCAGCAGCTCGGCCGGGGTTGAGCAGTTCTTC
-	16	TRBV5-4	-	TRBJ2-4	CASSLGDGLAKNIQYF	TGTGCCAGCAGCTTGGGGGACGGTCTAGCCAAAAACATTCAGTACTTC
once	14	TRBV28	TRBD2	TRBJ2-7	CASSLTSENYEQYF	TGTGCCAGCAGTTTAACTAGCGAAAACTACGAGCAGTACTTC
-	14	TRBV7-9	TRBD1	TRBJ1-4	CASSPGQGGEKLFF	TGTGCCAGCAGCCCCGGACAGGGGGGTGAAAAACTGTTTTTT
many	16	TRBV6-4	TRBD2	TRBJ2-2	CASSERSGRGTGELFF	TGTGCCAGCAGTGAACGGAGCGGGAGGGGAACCGGGGAGCTGTTTTTT
-	15	TRBV5-1	TRBD2	TRBJ2-7	CASSSGLAERYEQYF	TGCGCCAGCAGCTCCGGACTAGCGGAAAGGTACGAGCAGTACTTC
-	13	TRBV5-1	-	TRBJ2-7	CASSYWGTYEQYF	TGCGCCAGCAGCTACTGGGGTACCTACGAGCAGTACTTC
-	16	TRBV11-2	TRBD1	TRBJ2-3	CASSPVRDRLSDTQYF	TGTGCCAGCAGCCCGGTGAGGGACAGGTTGTCAGATACGCAGTATTTT
few	16	TRBV2	-	TRBJ1-1	CASSEDVGEKGTEAFF	TGTGCCAGCAGTGAAGATGTGGGGGAGAAGGGCACTGAAGCTTTCTTT
-	12	TRBV18	-	TRBJ1-4	CASSPGSEKLFF	TGTGCCAGCTCACCAGGGAGTGAAAAACTGTTTTTT
-	18	TRBV27	TRBD1	TRBJ1-1	CASRTGDRGGPYRTEAFF	TGTGCCAGCAGAACAGGAGACAGGGGAGGGCCTTATCGGACTGAAGCTTTCTTT
few	17	TRBV18	-	TRBJ2-6	CASSPPGGGSGANVLTF	TGTGCCAGCTCACCACCAGGGGGAGGCTCTGGGGCCAACGTCCTGACTTTC
-	15	TRBV11-1	TRBD1	TRBJ1-4	CASSRRQGGNEKLFF	TGTGCCAGCAGCCGACGACAGGGCGGGAATGAAAAACTGTTTTTT
-	11	TRBV4-2	-	TRBJ2-5	CASSQAETQYF	TGTGCCAGCAGCCAAGCAGAGACCCAGTACTTC
-	13	TRBV18	TRBD1	TRBJ1-6	CASSRDRDSPLHF	TGTGCCAGCTCGCGGGACAGGGACTCACCCCTCCACTTT